This entry lists 17 T cell receptor beta chains sequenced from one sample in a study of blood T cell repertoires in COVID-19. Profiling relied on immunoSEQ multiplex PCR, and the TCRdb table lists in-frame clones only, not all of them. The sample contains approximately 54,000 clones, 81% of which appear only once. The sequencing input was peripheral blood. The receptors stem from a woman in her sixties with acute or convalescent COVID-19.

In its sample, this clone was seen a few times. Other DNA sequences in this specimen translate into the identical CDR3. V usage is TRBV6-1 and J usage is TRBJ1-6, with 9 bases lining up with TRBD1. CDR1 MNHNS and CDR2 SASEGT come from the germline V gene. This CDR3 is 17 amino acids long. Germline trimming cut 3 bases from V and 1 base from J; bases unmatched to any gene: 4. The CDR3 DNA reads TGTGCCAGCAGTGAGGGACAGGGTCGGTCCTATAATTCACCCCTCCACTTT. The encoded protein is CASSEGQGRSYNSPLHF.

This clone was seen more than once but under ten times. The chain employs TRBV7-2 and TRBJ1-2; 9 nucleotides align to TRBD1. The CDR3 is 15 residues long. Germline CDR1 and CDR2: SGHTA and FQGNSA. V lost 1 base to trimming and J lost 7 bases; unmatched junction nucleotides: 7. The CDR3 region has the DNA TGTGCCAGCAGCTTAGGCGGGACAGGGCAGAGTGGCTACACCTTC. Translation gives CASSLGGTGQSGYTF.

This clone was seen a handful of times. V and J are TRBV7-9 and TRBJ2-3, with 11 bases matching TRBD2. Per germline, CDR1 SEHNR and CDR2 FQNEAQ (reference sequence). V gave up 2 bases and J gave up 5 bases; unmatched junction bases: 3. The CDR3 extends over 15 amino acids. The CDR3 bases are TGTGCCAGCAGCTTACCGGGACTAGCGGTAGATACGCAGTATTTT. This sequence encodes CASSLPGLAVDTQYF.

V usage is TRBV27 and J usage is TRBJ2-1; 7 bases align to TRBD1. The CDR3 spans 12 residues. Trimming removed 5 bases from V and 10 bases from J; junction bases left unmatched: 5. Germline V gives CDR1 MNHEY, CDR2 SMNVEV (reference sequence). Here the CDR3 reads CASSTRQGEQFF. The CDR3 DNA reads as TGTGCCAGCAGTACTCGACAGGGCGAGCAGTTCTTC.

V is TRBV19 and J is TRBJ2-3, with 15 bases lining up with TRBD2. V was clipped by 4 bases and J by 0 bases; unmatched bases: 8. Germline CDR1 is LNHDA and CDR2 is SQIVND (reference sequence). The CDR3 runs 19 residues. The CDR3 DNA follows: TGTGCCAGTAGTAGACCGGGACTAGCGGGGGGCCCTAGCACAGATACGCAGTATTTT. Translating it yields CASSRPGLAGGPSTDTQYF.

The genes are TRBV3-1 (or the pseudogene TRBV3-2) and TRBJ1-2; TRBD1 is a possible D gene (6 bases). CDR3 length: 15 amino acids. CDR1 is LGHDT, CDR2 YNNKEL, per germline (reference sequence). V was clipped by 1 base and J by 5 bases, with 14 bases between them. For the CDR3, the DNA is TGTGCCAGCAGCCAAGGCCCGGACAGTGGGTATGGCTACACCTTC. It codes for CASSQGPDSGYGYTF.

The V call is TRBV6-5, the J call TRBJ2-5; perhaps TRBD1 as D (5 bases). The germline V gene encodes CDR1 MNHEY and CDR2 SVGAGI. There are 14 residues in the CDR3. The ends were cut back, 7 bases at V and 4 bases at J, with 16 bases in the middle. The CDR3 bases are TGTGCCAGCACCCCTCAGGGATTCGGAGAGACCCAGTACTTC. Protein: CASTPQGFGETQYF.

The V call is TRBV6-6, the J call TRBJ1-5; no clear D. CDR1 is MNHNY, CDR2 SVGAGI, per germline (reference sequence). This CDR3 contains 15 residues. The V end was cut by 0 bases, the J end by 1 base, with 7 bases between. The CDR3: CASSYSRQSNQPQHF. For the CDR3, the DNA is TGTGCCAGCAGTTACTCGAGGCAGAGCAATCAGCCCCAGCATTTT.

The chain recombines TRBV18 with TRBJ1-5; tentatively, D is TRBD1 (6 bases). Germline values: CDR1 KGHSH, CDR2 LQKENI. The CDR3 has 15 amino acids. Trimming took off 5 bases at V and 3 bases at J, with 14 bases between the two ends. The CDR3 bases are TGTGCCAGCTCAGCAGGGGTGGGGGACAATCAGCCCCAGCATTTT. This encodes CASSAGVGDNQPQHF.

There are a few counts of this clone. This chain links TRBV7-3 with TRBJ2-4, with TRBD1 as a possible D gene (6 bases). Trimming removed 6 bases from V and 9 bases from J, with 15 bases in between. The germline V gene has CDR1 SGHTA and CDR2 FQGTGA. This CDR3 comprises 13 residues. CDR3 nucleotide sequence: TGTGCCAGCAGTCTTCATACAGGGAGCATTCAGTACTTC. Protein product: CASSLHTGSIQYF.

The genes are TRBV10-1 and TRBJ2-3, with 14 positions matching TRBD2. Germline V gives CDR1 WNHNN, CDR2 SYGVQD (reference sequence). Germline trimming cut 5 bases from V and 3 bases from J; bases unmatched to any gene: 7. The CDR3 extends over 17 amino acids. The CDR3 region has the DNA TGCGCCAGCAGTCAGAACTGGACTAGCGGGAGGACAGATACGCAGTATTTT. Its protein is CASSQNWTSGRTDTQYF.

V gene TRBV18 combines with J gene TRBJ1-5, with TRBD1 matching 9 bases. The germline V gene has CDR1 KGHSH and CDR2 LQKENI. CDR3 size: 14 residues. V was clipped by 9 bases and J by 5 bases; unmatched bases: 8. CDR3 sequence (DNA): TGTGCCAGTACCGTACAGGGGGCGGATCAGCCCCAGCATTTT. This gives the protein CASTVQGADQPQHF.

CDR3 in amino acids: CASSEEMREKLFF. CDR3 sequence (DNA): TGTGCCAGCTCCGAGGAAATGAGGGAAAAACTGTTTTTT. V usage is TRBV5-6 and J usage is TRBJ1-4, with D uncertain. The CDR3 is made up of 13 amino acids. Trimming pared 7 bases from V and 8 bases from J, leaving 15 bases between. Germline CDR1 and CDR2: SGHDT and YYEEEE.

The chain carries TRBV14 and TRBJ2-7; possibly TRBD1 for D (6 bases). Per the germline V gene, CDR1 is SGHDN and CDR2 is FVKESK. The CDR3 is 15 residues long. V was trimmed by 4 bases and J by 7 bases, leaving 20 bases between them. The CDR3 protein is CASSPHTIGGLEQYF. The CDR3 bases are TGTGCCAGCAGCCCCCACACTATTGGGGGCTTGGAGCAGTACTTC.

This clone has just one count. The J gene is TRBJ2-5, the V gene TRBV2; 12 bases fit TRBD2. Germline trimming cut 6 bases from V and 4 bases from J; bases unmatched to any gene: 6. The V gene's germline CDR1 is SNHLY and CDR2 FYNNEI. This CDR3 comprises 15 residues. CDR3 loop: CASSPPGLAGETQYF. The CDR3 region has the DNA TGTGCCAGCAGCCCGCCGGGACTAGCGGGAGAGACCCAGTACTTC.

The count of this clone is one. The CDR3 nucleotides read TGTGCCAGCAGCTCACCGGACAGACTTAGCAATCAGCCCCAGCATTTT. Translating it yields CASSSPDRLSNQPQHF. The genes are TRBV9 and TRBJ1-5, with TRBD1 as a possible D gene (6 bases). The germline V gene has CDR1 SGDLS and CDR2 YYNGEE. The CDR3 is made up of 16 amino acids. Trimming cost V 4 bases and J 0 bases, with 14 bases left between them.

This clone showed up just once. This rearrangement joins TRBV11-2 to TRBJ2-1, with 7 positions matching TRBD1. After removal of 4 bases from V and 15 bases from J, the junction contained 12 bases not matched to a gene. The CDR3 contains 13 residues. The germline CDR1 and CDR2 sequences are SGHAT and FQNNGV. The CDR3 sequence: CASSSPLLTGTFF. CDR3 DNA: TGTGCCAGCAGCTCTCCGCTCCTGACAGGGACGTTCTTC.